Shown below are 11 T cell receptor beta chains from a single sample sequenced in a study of early T cells in non-severe SARS-CoV-2 infection. TCRdb reprocessed the 5' RACE reads via MiXCR and lists one record per CDR3 protein. This sample has about 98,000 distinct CDR3 sequences; more than 9.5% occur once, and the top ten carry approximately 5.4%. Sequencing was carried out using whole blood. These receptors all stem from an adult who was a healthcare worker with PCR-confirmed SARS-CoV-2 infection or an uninfected control (not recorded which).

This clonotype was recorded many times. The chain recombines TRBV3-1 with TRBJ2-2; weak D call: TRBD2 (5 bases). The CDR3 is made up of 13 amino acids. The ends were cut back, 3 bases at V and 5 bases at J, with 7 bases in the middle. Per the germline V gene, CDR1 is LGHDT and CDR2 is YNNKEL (reference sequence). CDR3 DNA sequence: TGTGCCAGCAGCCAGCCGGGGACCGGGGAGCTGTTTTTT. The encoded protein is CASSQPGTGELFF.

This chain links TRBV28 with TRBJ2-7, with D possibly being TRBD1 or TRBD2 (5 bases each). The CDR3 has 14 residues. The germline V gene encodes CDR1 MDHEN and CDR2 SYDVKM. V shed 6 bases and J shed 2 bases, with 14 bases lying between them. CDR3 amino acids: CASRLIGGAYEQYF. The CDR3 region has the DNA TGTGCCAGCAGGCTTATTGGGGGAGCCTACGAGCAGTACTTC.

This clonotype was detected many times. The chain joins TRBV12-3 or TRBV12-4 to TRBJ1-2, with 7 bases aligning to TRBD1. This CDR3 contains 12 residues. The V gene end was trimmed by 6 bases and the J gene end by 8 bases; junction bases not matched to a gene: 6. The CDR3 DNA reads TGTGCCAGCAGCTATGGACAGGCGGGCTACACCTTC. Protein: CASSYGQAGYTF.

The chain uses TRBV24-1 and TRBJ1-2; D not certain. Trimming stripped 0 bases from V and 0 bases from J, with 10 bases between. The germline V gene has CDR1 KGHDR and CDR2 SFDVKD. This CDR3 has 16 amino acids. The CDR3 sequence: CATSDLPSTPNYGYTF. DNA of the CDR3: TGTGCCACCAGTGATTTGCCCTCAACTCCTAACTATGGCTACACCTTC.

In its sample, this clonotype was seen many times. The genes are TRBV2 and TRBJ2-7, with 9 nucleotides matching TRBD1. The CDR3 is made up of 13 amino acids. Germline CDR1 SNHLY, CDR2 FYNNEI. The V segment lost 8 bases and the J segment 5 bases; nucleotides outside the gene matches: 7. Written as DNA, the CDR3 is TGTGCCAGCCTGGGGGACAGGGTAAACGAGCAGTACTTC. As protein: CASLGDRVNEQYF.

This clonotype was recorded a few times. The rearrangement uses TRBV28 and TRBJ1-1, with D unclear. V was clipped by 8 bases and J by 3 bases, with 10 bases between them. Germline CDR1 MDHEN, CDR2 SYDVKM. The CDR3 length is 12 residues. The CDR3 spells CASLTADTEAFF. In DNA, the CDR3 is TGTGCCAGCCTAACGGCGGACACTGAAGCTTTCTTT.

This rearrangement joins TRBV27 to TRBJ2-3; 8 bases line up with TRBD1. CDR1 is MNHEY, CDR2 SMNVEV, per germline (reference sequence). CDR3 length equals 13 residues. CDR3 DNA: TGTCAACGACAGGGGATTTTGACAGATACGCAGTATTTT. Residues: CQRQGILTDTQYF.

This clonotype has ten or more counts. This chain joins TRBV18 and TRBJ2-3, with TRBD2 as a possible D gene (6 bases). V lost 1 base and J lost 5, with 10 bases in between. CDR1 KGHSH and CDR2 LQKENI come from the germline V gene. The CDR3 sequence is 14 residues long. The CDR3 loop reads CASSPLGGGDTQYF. DNA for the CDR3: TGTGCCAGCTCACCACTGGGGGGAGGAGATACGCAGTATTTT.

This clonotype showed up just a few times. The chain has TRBV4-1 and TRBJ1-1; D is possibly TRBD1 (5 bases). The CDR3 loop spans 16 amino acids. The germline gives CDR1 MGHRA, CDR2 YSYEKL. V gave up 0 bases and J gave up 1 base, with 12 bases separating them. The CDR3 reads CASSQDPDDRNTEAFF. DNA of the CDR3: TGCGCCAGCAGCCAAGATCCCGATGACAGGAACACTGAAGCTTTCTTT.

CDR3 amino acids: CASSLRTSGGDSYNEQFF. The DNA for the CDR3 is TGTGCCAGCAGCTTACGGACTAGCGGGGGGGACTCCTACAATGAGCAGTTCTTC. The chain joins TRBV5-4 to TRBJ2-1; 15 nucleotides line up with TRBD2. Trimming took 2 bases from V and 0 from J; bases not matched to a gene: 3. CDR3 size: 18 residues. Germline V gives CDR1 SGHNT, CDR2 YYREEE (reference sequence).

This clonotype was detected ten times or more. V usage is TRBV6-6 and J usage is TRBJ2-3; D is possibly TRBD1 (6 bases). V lost 2 bases, J lost 0 bases, and 9 bases lay in between. The CDR3 is made up of 15 amino acids. Germline V gene data show CDR1 as MNHNY and CDR2 as SVGAGI (reference sequence). The CDR3 sequence is CASSYRQGSTDTQYF. In DNA form, the CDR3 reads TGTGCCAGCAGTTACCGGCAGGGGAGCACAGATACGCAGTATTTT.